The 14 T cell receptor beta chains below come from one sample, sequenced in a study of blood T cell repertoires in COVID-19. Method: immunoSEQ multiplex PCR; TCRdb's copy keeps in-frame clones and lacks some. The sample lists 200,000 or so clones; about 88% were seen once. The sequenced sample was peripheral blood. The receptors derive from a woman aged 60-75 years with acute or convalescent COVID-19.

The V call is TRBV11-2, the J call TRBJ2-3; no clear D. The germline CDR1 and CDR2 sequences are SGHAT and FQNNGV. The V gene lost 5 bases and the J gene lost 4 bases, with 13 bases spanning the gap. The CDR3 consists of 14 residues. The CDR3 DNA reads TGTGCCAGCAGCCCCTCTTACTCGGCAGATACGCAGTATTTT. Translation gives CASSPSYSADTQYF.

This chain links TRBV6-5 with TRBJ2-7, with D possibly matching TRBD2 (6 bases). The germline gives CDR1 MNHEY, CDR2 SVGAGI. The CDR3 length is 15 residues. The V gene lost 10 bases and the J gene lost 9 bases, with 28 bases spanning the gap. As DNA, the CDR3 is TGTGCCATCGGGAGAGAGGGCGGGATGGCGTTGGGGCAGTACTTC. It encodes CAIGREGGMALGQYF.

The V gene is TRBV19, the J gene TRBJ1-1; 12 nucleotides line up with TRBD1. Germline V gene sequence: CDR1 LNHDA, CDR2 SQIVND (reference sequence). J was trimmed by 4 bases and V by 3 bases; bases with no gene match: 9. This CDR3 spans 17 amino acids. The CDR3 DNA sequence: TGTGCCAGTAGTATGAGGGACAGGGGGCAGGGTGGCACTGAAGCTTTCTTT. Amino acids: CASSMRDRGQGGTEAFF.

In this sample, this clone turned up once. The J gene is TRBJ1-2, the V gene TRBV19, with D hard to call. CDR3 length: 13 amino acids. The ends were cut back, 4 bases at V and 4 bases at J, with 10 bases in the middle. The germline V gene encodes CDR1 LNHDA and CDR2 SQIVND (reference sequence). This CDR3 is CASSNTVIYGYTF. CDR3 bases: TGTGCCAGTAGTAACACAGTGATCTATGGCTACACCTTC. Based on the CDR3 plus reference TRBV19 and TRBJ1-2, the full variable domain is DGGITQSPKYLFRKEGQNVTLSCEQNLNHDAMYWYRQDPGQGLRLIYYSQIVNDFQKGDIAEGYSVSREKKESFPLTVTSAQKNPTAFYLCASSNTVIYGYTFGSGTRLTVV.

This chain uses TRBV14 with TRBJ1-1, with D perhaps matching TRBD1 (6 bases). This CDR3 has 18 residues. In germline, CDR1 is SGHDN, CDR2 FVKESK. V was shortened by 1 base and J by 0 bases, with 18 bases between the two germline ends. The DNA of the CDR3 is TGTGCCAGCAGCCAAGCAGGGGCCCTTAACGTTATGAACACTGAAGCTTTCTTT. This sequence encodes CASSQAGALNVMNTEAFF.

The chain employs TRBV7-3 and TRBJ1-1; no clear D. This CDR3 contains 15 residues. V lost 8 bases and J 5 bases, leaving 21 bases between the germline ends. The germline CDR1 and CDR2 sequences are SGHTA and FQGTGA. CDR3 DNA sequence: TGTGCCAGCGGCGGTTTTGCTACTGGGTCGACTGAAGCTTTCTTT. Translation gives CASGGFATGSTEAFF.

The J gene is TRBJ1-4, the V gene TRBV19, with 7 bases lining up with TRBD1. This CDR3 is built from 16 residues. The junction had 10 bases not matched to a gene; V was cut back by 4 bases and J by 5 bases. Germline assignment: CDR1 LNHDA and CDR2 SQIVND (reference sequence). CDR3: CASSTGQSRTNEKLFF. CDR3 DNA sequence: TGTGCCAGTAGTACGGGACAGTCCCGGACCAATGAAAAACTGTTTTTT.

This chain links TRBV18 with TRBJ1-6; TRBD1 aligns across 9 bases. Unmatched junction bases numbered 0, after V lost 3 bases and J lost 0 bases. CDR3 length equals 16 residues. CDR1 KGHSH and CDR2 LQKENI come from the germline V gene. Here the CDR3 reads CASSPTGGSYNSPLHF. In DNA, the CDR3 is TGTGCCAGCTCACCGACAGGGGGCTCCTATAATTCACCCCTCCACTTT.

The chain is built from TRBV21-1 and TRBJ2-1; TRBD1 is the table's D call, not checked against the DNA. TRBV21-1 is marked as a pseudogene. The CDR3 spans 15 residues. The CDR3 sequence is CASSKSETGADEQFF. CDR3 in DNA: TGTGCCAGCAGCAAATCCGAGACAGGGGCCGATGAGCAGTTCTTC.

The V and J genes are TRBV7-8 and TRBJ1-4, with D tentatively TRBD1 (6 bases). In germline, CDR1 is SGHVS, CDR2 FQNEAQ. CDR3 size: 15 residues. V was shortened by 2 bases and J by 7 bases, with 14 bases between the two germline ends. The CDR3 DNA is TGTGCCAGCAGCTTACGACGGACAGTGGCTGAAAAACTGTTTTTT. Encoded protein: CASSLRRTVAEKLFF.

The rearrangement uses TRBV19 and TRBJ1-2; D perhaps matches TRBD1 (6 bases). With 1 base removed from V and 4 bases from J, the gap between germline ends came to 10 bases. Germline-derived CDR1 and CDR2 are LNHDA and SQIVND (reference sequence). CDR3 size: 14 residues. The CDR3 here is CASSIAGAFYGYTF. The CDR3 DNA reads TGTGCCAGTAGTATAGCAGGGGCCTTCTATGGCTACACCTTC.

The chain couples TRBV7-2 to TRBJ2-7, with D maybe TRBD1 (6 bases). V lost 5 bases to trimming and J lost 0 bases, with 11 bases between them. Per germline, CDR1 SGHTA and CDR2 FQGNSA. The CDR3 length is 14 residues. CDR3 protein: CASSIDRSSYEQYF. The CDR3 DNA reads TGTGCCAGCAGCATCGACAGGAGCTCCTACGAGCAGTACTTC.

J is TRBJ1-3 and V is TRBV9; D possibly corresponds to TRBD1 (6 bases). V was trimmed by 0 bases and J by 6 bases, leaving 13 bases between them. CDR3 size: 15 residues. Germline V CDR1 and CDR2: SGDLS, YYNGEE. The CDR3 sequence: CASSVEQGWENTIYF. The CDR3 nucleotides are TGTGCCAGCAGCGTAGAGCAGGGGTGGGAAAACACCATATATTTT.

CDR3 residues: CASSLAREAGKRNYANGYTF. CDR3 nucleotides: TGTGCCAGCAGCTTAGCGCGTGAGGCGGGAAAGCGTAACTATGCTAATGGCTACACCTTC. This rearrangement joins TRBV7-8 to TRBJ1-2; D gene uncertain. Trimming shortened V by 0 bases and J by 6 bases, and 29 bases separated the two germline ends. CDR1 SGHVS and CDR2 FQNEAQ come from the germline V gene. The CDR3 has 20 amino acids.